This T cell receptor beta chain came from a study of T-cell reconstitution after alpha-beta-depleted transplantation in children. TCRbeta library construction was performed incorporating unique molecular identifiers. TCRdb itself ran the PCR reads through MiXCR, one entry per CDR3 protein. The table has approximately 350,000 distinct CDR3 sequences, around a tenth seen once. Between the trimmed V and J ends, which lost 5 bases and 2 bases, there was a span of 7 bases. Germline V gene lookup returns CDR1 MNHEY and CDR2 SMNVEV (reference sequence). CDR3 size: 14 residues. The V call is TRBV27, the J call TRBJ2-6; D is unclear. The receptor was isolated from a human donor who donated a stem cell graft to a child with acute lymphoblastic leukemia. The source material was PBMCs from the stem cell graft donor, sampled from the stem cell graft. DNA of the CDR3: TGTGCCAGCAGTATTGGAACTGGGGCCAACGTCCTGACTTTC. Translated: CASSIGTGANVLTF.